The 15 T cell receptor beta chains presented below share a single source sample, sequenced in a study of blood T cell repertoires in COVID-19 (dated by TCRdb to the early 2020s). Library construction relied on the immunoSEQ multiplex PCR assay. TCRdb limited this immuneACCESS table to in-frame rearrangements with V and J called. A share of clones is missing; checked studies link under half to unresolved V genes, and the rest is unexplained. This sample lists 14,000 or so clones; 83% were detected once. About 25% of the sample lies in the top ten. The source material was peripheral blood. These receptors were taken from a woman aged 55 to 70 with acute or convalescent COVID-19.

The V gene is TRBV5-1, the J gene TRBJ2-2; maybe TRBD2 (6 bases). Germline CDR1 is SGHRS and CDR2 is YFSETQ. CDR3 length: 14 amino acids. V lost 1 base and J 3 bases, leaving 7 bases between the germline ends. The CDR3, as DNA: TGCGCCAGCAGCTTGCGGGGGTACACCGGGGAGCTGTTTTTT. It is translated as CASSLRGYTGELFF.

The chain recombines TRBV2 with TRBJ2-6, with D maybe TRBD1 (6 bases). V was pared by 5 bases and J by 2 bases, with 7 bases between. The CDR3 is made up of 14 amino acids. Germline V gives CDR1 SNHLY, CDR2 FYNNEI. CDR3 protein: CASSQGPGANVLTF. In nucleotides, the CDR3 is TGTGCCAGCAGTCAGGGGCCTGGGGCCAACGTCCTGACTTTC. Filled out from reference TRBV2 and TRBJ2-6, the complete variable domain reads EPEVTQTPSHQVTQMGQEVILRCVPISNHLYFYWYRQILGQKVEFLVSFYNNEISEKSEIFDDQFSVERPDGSNFTLKIRSTKLEDSAMYFCASSQGPGANVLTFGAGSRLTVL.

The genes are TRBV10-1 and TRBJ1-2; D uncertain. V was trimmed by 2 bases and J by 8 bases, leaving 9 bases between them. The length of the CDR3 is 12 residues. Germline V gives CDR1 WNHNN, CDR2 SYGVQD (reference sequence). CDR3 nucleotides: TGCGCCAGCAGTGAGGGCGCAGGAGGCTACACCTTC. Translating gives CASSEGAGGYTF.

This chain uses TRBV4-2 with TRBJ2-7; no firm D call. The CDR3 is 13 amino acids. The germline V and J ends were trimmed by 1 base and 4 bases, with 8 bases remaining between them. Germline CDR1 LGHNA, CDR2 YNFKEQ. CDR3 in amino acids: CASSQARVYEQYF. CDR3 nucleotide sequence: TGTGCCAGCAGCCAAGCACGGGTTTACGAGCAGTACTTC.

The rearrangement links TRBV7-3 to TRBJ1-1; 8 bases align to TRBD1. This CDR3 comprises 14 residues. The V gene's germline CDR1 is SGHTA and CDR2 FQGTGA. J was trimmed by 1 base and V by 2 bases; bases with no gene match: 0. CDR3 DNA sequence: TGTGCCAGCAGCTTACAGGGGGCGAACACTGAAGCTTTCTTT. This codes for CASSLQGANTEAFF.

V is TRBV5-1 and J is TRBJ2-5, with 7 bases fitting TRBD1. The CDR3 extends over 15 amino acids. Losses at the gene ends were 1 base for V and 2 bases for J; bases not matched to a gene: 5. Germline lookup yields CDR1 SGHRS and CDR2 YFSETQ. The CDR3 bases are TGCGCCAGCAGCTTGACAGGGGCCGTACAAGAGACCCAGTACTTC. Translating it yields CASSLTGAVQETQYF. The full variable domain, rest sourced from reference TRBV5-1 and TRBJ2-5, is KAGVTQTPRYLIKTRGQQVTLSCSPISGHRSVSWYQQTPGQGLQFLFEYFSETQRNKGNFPGRFSGRQFSNSRSEMNVSTLELGDSALYLCASSLTGAVQETQYFGPGTRLLVL.

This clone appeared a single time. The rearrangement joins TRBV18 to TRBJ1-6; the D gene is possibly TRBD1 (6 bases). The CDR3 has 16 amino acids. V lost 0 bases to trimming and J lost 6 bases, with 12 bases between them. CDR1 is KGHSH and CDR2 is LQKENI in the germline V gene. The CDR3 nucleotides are TGTGCCAGCTCACCACCGTCAGGGGCTGGTAATTCACCCCTCCACTTT. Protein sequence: CASSPPSGAGNSPLHF.

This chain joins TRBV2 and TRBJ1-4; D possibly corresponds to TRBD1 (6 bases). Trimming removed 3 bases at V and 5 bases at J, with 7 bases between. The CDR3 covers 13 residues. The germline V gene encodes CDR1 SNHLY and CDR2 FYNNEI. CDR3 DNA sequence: TGTGCCAGCAGTGATACAGGGAATGAAAAACTGTTTTTT. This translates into CASSDTGNEKLFF.

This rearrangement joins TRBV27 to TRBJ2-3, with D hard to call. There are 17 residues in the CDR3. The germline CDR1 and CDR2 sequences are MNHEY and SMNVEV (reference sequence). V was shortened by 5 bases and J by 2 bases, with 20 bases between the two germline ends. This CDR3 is CASSTNHGAVDTDTQYF. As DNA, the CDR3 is TGTGCCAGCAGTACGAACCACGGTGCGGTTGACACAGATACGCAGTATTTT.

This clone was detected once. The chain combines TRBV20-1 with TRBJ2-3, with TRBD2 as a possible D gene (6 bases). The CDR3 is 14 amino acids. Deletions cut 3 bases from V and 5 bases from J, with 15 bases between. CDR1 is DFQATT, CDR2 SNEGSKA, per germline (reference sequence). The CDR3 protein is CSASGGDGGDTQYF. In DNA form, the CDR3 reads TGCAGTGCTAGTGGCGGGGATGGAGGAGATACGCAGTATTTT.

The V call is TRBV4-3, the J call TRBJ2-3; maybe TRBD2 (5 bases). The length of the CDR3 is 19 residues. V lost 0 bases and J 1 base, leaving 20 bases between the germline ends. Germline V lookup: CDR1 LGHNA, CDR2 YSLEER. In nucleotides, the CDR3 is TGCGCCAGCAGCCAAGATGTAGGGAGCGGCCTACTAGGCACAGATACGCAGTATTTT. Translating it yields CASSQDVGSGLLGTDTQYF.

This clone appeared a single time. Here the CDR3 DNA reads TGTGCCATCAGTGCCGGGACAGGGGATGGCTACACCTTC. Its translation is CAISAGTGDGYTF. The chain couples TRBV10-3 to TRBJ1-2; 10 nucleotides agree with TRBD1. The germline V gene has CDR1 ENHRY and CDR2 SYGVKD. V lost 4 bases to trimming and J lost 6 bases; unmatched junction nucleotides: 2. The CDR3 has 13 residues.

CDR3 bases: TGTGCCAGCTCCTCCCTAGCGGGAGAACTGGATACGCAGTATTTT. As protein: CASSSLAGELDTQYF. The rearrangement links TRBV4-2 to TRBJ2-3; 10 bases agree with TRBD2. V lost 8 bases and J lost 6; bases outside the gene matches: 11. This CDR3 comprises 15 residues. Germline-derived CDR1 and CDR2 are LGHNA and YNFKEQ.

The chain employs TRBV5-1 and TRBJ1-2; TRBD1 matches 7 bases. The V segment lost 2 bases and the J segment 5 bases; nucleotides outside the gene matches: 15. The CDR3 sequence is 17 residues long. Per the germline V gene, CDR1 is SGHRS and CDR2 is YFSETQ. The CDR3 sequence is CASSLDRRFDRDYGYTF. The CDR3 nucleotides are TGCGCCAGCAGCTTAGATCGGCGGTTCGACAGGGATTATGGCTACACCTTC.

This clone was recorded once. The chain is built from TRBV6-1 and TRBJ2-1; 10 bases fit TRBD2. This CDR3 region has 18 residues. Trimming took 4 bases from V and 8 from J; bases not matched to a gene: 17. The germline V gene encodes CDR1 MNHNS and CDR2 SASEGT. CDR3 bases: TGTGCCAGCAGTGCCGGACTAGCGGTGGGAAATCTCGTTCATGAGCAGTTCTTC. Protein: CASSAGLAVGNLVHEQFF.